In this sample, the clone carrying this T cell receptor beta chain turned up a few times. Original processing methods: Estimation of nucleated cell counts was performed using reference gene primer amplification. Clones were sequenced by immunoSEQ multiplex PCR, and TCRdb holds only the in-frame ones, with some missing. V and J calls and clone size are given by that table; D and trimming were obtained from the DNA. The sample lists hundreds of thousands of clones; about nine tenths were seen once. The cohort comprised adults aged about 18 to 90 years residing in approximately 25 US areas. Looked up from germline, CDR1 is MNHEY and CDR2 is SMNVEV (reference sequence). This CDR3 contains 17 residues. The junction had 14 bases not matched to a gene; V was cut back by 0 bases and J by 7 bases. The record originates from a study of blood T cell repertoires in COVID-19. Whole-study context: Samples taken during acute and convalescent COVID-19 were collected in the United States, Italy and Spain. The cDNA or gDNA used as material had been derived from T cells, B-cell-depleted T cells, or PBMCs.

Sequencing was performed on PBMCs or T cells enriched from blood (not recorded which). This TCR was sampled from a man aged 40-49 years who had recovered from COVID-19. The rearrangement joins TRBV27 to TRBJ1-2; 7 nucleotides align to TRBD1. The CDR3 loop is CASSLSRGGVYVGGYTF. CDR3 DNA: TGTGCCAGCAGTTTATCGAGAGGGGGCGTTTATGTAGGTGGCTACACCTTC.